Only a few counts were recorded for the clone carrying this TCR beta chain. Its matching antigen is unknown. The entry originates in a study of identical twins. Findings of the study overall: The study found that models underestimated out-of-frame TCR alpha sharing in monozygotic twins. Some out-of-frame alpha sequences were shared by twins, and these showed excess low generation probability.

Germline CDR1 is SQVTM and CDR2 is ANQGSEA. This CDR3 is built from 15 residues. The V segment lost 0 bases and the J segment 9 bases; nucleotides outside the gene matches: 11. It was template switching that added a universal primer site, and there were unique molecular identifiers on the cDNA. TCRdb redid the calling of the 5' RACE reads with MiXCR, one entry per CDR3 protein. This sample yields some 300,000 distinct CDR3 sequences, of which 9% to 15% are seen a single time; just over 7% belongs to the top ten. This sample also belongs to another study, concerning yellow fever vaccine responses in identical twins. That paper notes: Among the twins, the vaccine T cell response reportedly seemed partly convergent and partly personalized.

The chain has TRBV29-1 and TRBJ2-1; 7 bases are a match to TRBD1. The clonotype comes from a woman between 18 and 29 years old in good health. The sample comprised CD8+ T cells sorted from blood. CDR3: CSVEDRTGTDFEQFF. In DNA, the CDR3 is TGCAGCGTTGAAGATAGGACTGGGACAGATTTTGAGCAGTTCTTC.